This T cell receptor beta chain is from a study of neurological immune-mediated disorders. There are 15 residues in the CDR3. V dropped 5 bases and J dropped 0 bases, with 11 bases sitting between them. With 10-nucleotide random UMIs included, cDNA was synthesized by 5'RACE. TCRdb processed the 5' RACE reads anew with MiXCR; each CDR3 protein has one entry. The table records fewer than 65,000 distinct CDR3 sequences, over 9% of them present only once. Ten or more counts support this clonotype. Antigen unknown. Study outcomes and limitations: Multiple sclerosis, the disease with the least TCR clonal expansion, fell below healthy controls, whereas HTLV-1-associated myelopathy showed the most. Expanded clones shared no CDR3 amino acid sequences across subjects, suggesting private repertoires in all groups.

Sequencing was performed on PBMCs. The chain employs TRBV12-3 or TRBV12-4 and TRBJ2-1; D ambiguous. This sequence was found in a man between 70 and 80 years old with HTLV-1-associated myelopathy (HAM/TSP). The CDR3 nucleotides read TGTGCCAGCAGTCCTTCCCTCAGCTCCTACAATGAGCAGTTCTTC. Its translation: CASSPSLSSYNEQFF.